This is a list of T cell receptor beta chains from one sample in a study of blood T cells in healthy people across ages. TCRdb redid the calling of the 5' RACE reads with MiXCR, one entry per CDR3 protein. The data contain 550,000 to 750,000 distinct CDR3 sequences, roughly 20% of them singletons. The source material was blood. Every receptor here comes from a man aged 70 or older in good health. CDR3s include the opening cysteine and the closing phenylalanine or tryptophan. D genes are given only for firm matches. Where a row states a size, it is once, few, many or the class of an expanded clone; other rows omit it.

TRBJ1-5 TRBV7-8 few . TGTGCCAGCAGCTTAGAGGGAGGGCCGAATCAGCCCCAGCATTTT CASSLEGGPNQPQHF
TRBJ2-1 TRBV15 . TRBD1 TGTGCCACCAGCAGAGGGACAGGAGAGAATCCTGGTTTGTTC CATSRGTGENPGLF
TRBJ2-3 TRBV7-8 few . TGTGCCAGCAGCTTAGGCGATTTCCTCACAGATACGCAGTATTTT CASSLGDFLTDTQYF
TRBJ2-3 TRBV20-1 many TRBD2 TGCAGTGCTACAACCGGGACTAGCGGTACAGATACGCAGTATTTT CSATTGTSGTDTQYF
TRBJ2-2 TRBV28 few . TGTGCCAGCAGTCTCACACAAACCGGGGAGCTGTTTTTT CASSLTQTGELFF
TRBJ2-1 TRBV5-1 few . TGCGCCAGCACGGACCAAACAGGGAATAACAATGAGCAGTTCTTC CASTDQTGNNNEQFF
TRBJ2-7 TRBV10-3 . . TGTGCCATCAGTGATCCCGCAGGGAACTCCTACGAGCAGTACTTC CAISDPAGNSYEQYF
TRBJ1-4 TRBV7-9 few . TGTGCCAGCAGCTTAGCGCAAGGCGGCAGCCGGGGGGAAAAACTGTTTTTT CASSLAQGGSRGEKLFF
TRBJ1-2 TRBV29-1 few TRBD1 TGCAGCGCCCAGGGGGTTCGTGGCTACACCTTC CSAQGVRGYTF
TRBJ2-3 TRBV5-1 . TRBD2 TGCGCCAGCAGATCGGGACTAGCGGGCGTCCGGGATACGCAGTATTTT CASRSGLAGVRDTQYF
TRBJ2-5 TRBV29-1 . . TGCAGCGTTGAGGAGGGGCTCGGAGAGACCCAGTACTTC CSVEEGLGETQYF
TRBJ2-1 TRBV5-1 . TRBD2 TGCGCCAGCAGCGACGGACTAGCTCCGACCTCAGTTTACAATGAGCAGTTCTTC CASSDGLAPTSVYNEQFF
TRBJ1-6 TRBV12-3/TRBV12-4 . . TGTGCCAGCAGTTTAGTGGCAGGTCTTAGTTCACCCCTCCACTTC CASSLVAGLSSPLHF
TRBJ2-2 TRBV20-1 few . TGCAGTGCTAGGAAGCGGACGAACACCGGGGAGCTGTTTTTT CSARKRTNTGELFF
TRBJ2-1 TRBV20-1 . . TGCAGTGCTACCCTCCATTCCAACTCCTACAATGAGCAGTTCTTC CSATLHSNSYNEQFF
TRBJ2-4 TRBV5-1 few . TGCGCCAGCAGCTTGGACGGGGTAGAGTCGAACATTCAGTACTTC CASSLDGVESNIQYF
TRBJ2-1 TRBV6-2/TRBV6-3 . . TGTGCCAGCAGTATAGGGGTTGAGCAGTTCTTC CASSIGVEQFF
TRBJ2-5 TRBV3-1 . TRBD2 TGTGCCAGCAGCCAAAAGAAAACTAGCGGGAGACGGGAGACCCAGTACTTC CASSQKKTSGRRETQYF
TRBJ2-7 TRBV5-1 many . TGCGCCAGCAGCTTGGGGACCGGGACGCCAACCTACGAGCAGTACTTC CASSLGTGTPTYEQYF
TRBJ2-7 TRBV6-2/TRBV6-3 few TRBD2 TGTGCCAGCAGTTCCCTAGCGGGAGTCTCCTCTTACGAGCAGTGCTTC CASSSLAGVSSYEQCF
TRBJ2-3 TRBV14 few . TGTGCCAGCAGCCAAGTCGCTGGTCGACTCCCCACAGATACGCAGTATTTT CASSQVAGRLPTDTQYF
TRBJ1-2 TRBV10-3 few TRBD1 TGTGCCATCAGTGAGAGACAGGGGATGAGTGGCTACACCTTC CAISERQGMSGYTF
TRBJ2-1 TRBV29-1 few . TGCAGCGTTACCTCGGGCCCTATAAACAATGAGCAGTTCTTC CSVTSGPINNEQFF
TRBJ2-1 TRBV10-3 few . TGTGCCATCAGGACGACGGGGACTGGTGACAATGAGCAGTTCTTC CAIRTTGTGDNEQFF
TRBJ2-5 TRBV11-2 few . TGTGCCAGCAGCTTAGATGGGTCTAGTATCCAAGAGACCCAGTACTTC CASSLDGSSIQETQYF
TRBJ2-2 TRBV5-1 . . TGCGCCAGTAAGGAACACACCGGGGAGCTGTTTTTT CASKEHTGELFF
TRBJ2-7 TRBV2 few . TGTGCCAGCAGTGGGGGTTGGGGGGCCTACGAGCAGTACTTC CASSGGWGAYEQYF
TRBJ1-1 TRBV7-2 . . TGTGCCAGCAGCTTAGGTGTCAGGGAGGCCACTGAAGCTTTCTTT CASSLGVREATEAFF
TRBJ2-7 TRBV12-3/TRBV12-4 few TRBD2 TGTGCCAGCAGTGTGACTAGCGGAGTCTACGAGCAGTACTTC CASSVTSGVYEQYF
TRBJ2-1 TRBV2 few TRBD2 TGTGCCAGTCTCAGTGGAGCGGGAGTAGATGAGCAGTTCTTC CASLSGAGVDEQFF
TRBJ2-2 TRBV7-8 . . TGTGCCAGCAGCTTAGAGGACCCCGGGGGAGAGAACACCGGGGAGCTGTTTTTT CASSLEDPGGENTGELFF
TRBJ1-1 TRBV6-6 few . TGTGCCAGCAGTTTCACCCAGGGAACTGAAGCTTTCTTT CASSFTQGTEAFF
TRBJ2-1 TRBV6-2/TRBV6-3 few TRBD2 TGTGCCAGCAGCCATCAAGGGACTAGCGGGAGTGGTCCTCACAATGAGCAGTTCTTC CASSHQGTSGSGPHNEQFF
TRBJ1-2 TRBV2 many TRBD1 TGTGCCAGCAGTGATATCTTCGACAGGGGGCGCCTTAATGGCTACACCTTC CASSDIFDRGRLNGYTF
TRBJ2-7 TRBV7-9 many . TGTGCCAGCAGCTTAGTAACAGGGAGATCCTACGAGCAGTACTTC CASSLVTGRSYEQYF
TRBJ2-3 TRBV12-3/TRBV12-4 . . TGTGCCAGCAGTTGGTCCTCCGGCGCAGATACGCAGTATTTT CASSWSSGADTQYF
TRBJ1-6 TRBV11-2 . . TGTGCCAGCAGCTTAGAAGGACGACGATTAGTCCCCCTCCACTTT CASSLEGRRLVPLHF
TRBJ2-1 TRBV14 few TRBD2 TGTGCCAGCAGCCAAACTCTAGCGGGAAGCTACAATGAGCAGTTCTTC CASSQTLAGSYNEQFF
TRBJ2-7 TRBV18 . . TGTGCCAGCTCACCTTCGACAGGAGCCTACGAGCAGTACTTC CASSPSTGAYEQYF
TRBJ2-4 TRBV11-2 . TRBD2 TGTGCCAGCAGCCTAGCGGTGGTGGATTTAGCCAAAAACATTCAGTACTTC CASSLAVVDLAKNIQYF
TRBJ2-5 TRBV14 . . TGTGCCAGCAGCCGAGAAACGACAGGAGCACGAGAGACCCAGTACTTC CASSRETTGARETQYF
TRBJ2-1 TRBV7-2 many . TGTGCCAGCAGCCCAATATTTTTCAATGAGCAGTTCTTC CASSPIFFNEQFF
TRBJ2-1 TRBV6-1 . TRBD2 TGTGCCAGCAGTGCCCCTGGAGAGCGGGGCAATGAGCAGTTCTTC CASSAPGERGNEQFF
TRBJ2-7 TRBV28 . . TGTGCCAGCAAAGGGACCTACGAGCAGTACTTC CASKGTYEQYF
TRBJ2-1 TRBV29-1 once . TGCAGCGCGACGGGGACGGAGGCCTACAATGAGCAGTTCTTC CSATGTEAYNEQFF
TRBJ2-4 TRBV20-1 . TRBD1 TGCAGTGCTAGAGACCGGGACAGGGGGAAATCCAACATTCAGTACTTC CSARDRDRGKSNIQYF
TRBJ2-7 TRBV29-1 few TRBD1 TGCAGCGTTGAAGGGACAGGGGTATACGAGCAGTACTTC CSVEGTGVYEQYF
TRBJ2-6 TRBV12-3/TRBV12-4 few TRBD2 TGTGCCAGCAGGCCTACTAGCGGCACCCGATCTGGGGCCAACGTCCTGACTTTC CASRPTSGTRSGANVLTF
TRBJ1-1 TRBV20-1 . . TGCAGTGCGGGGAGTATAAACGGTGAAGCTTTCTTT CSAGSINGEAFF
TRBJ2-2 TRBV19 . . TGTGCCAATTGGGCTGGGGCAAAAAACACCGGGGAGCTGTTTTTT CANWAGAKNTGELFF
TRBJ2-1 TRBV11-3 . . TGTGCCAGCAGTCTGAGTGTCGACAATGAGCAGTTCTTC CASSLSVDNEQFF
TRBJ2-7 TRBV20-1 few . TGCAGTGCTCCCTCCCCGGGTAACTACGAGCAGTACTTC CSAPSPGNYEQYF
TRBJ2-2 TRBV18 many . TGTGCCAGCTCTCGTGTGACGAACACCGGGGAGCTGTTTTTT CASSRVTNTGELFF
TRBJ2-7 TRBV5-1 . . TGCGCCAGCAGCTTGGTCGGAGGCGGGCCAGACCACGAGCAGTACTTC CASSLVGGGPDHEQYF
TRBJ2-1 TRBV6-2/TRBV6-3 . . TGTGCCAGCAGTTACGCTCCAACCCATGAGCAGTTCTTC CASSYAPTHEQFF
TRBJ2-7 TRBV20-1 few TRBD2 TGCAGTGCTAGAGATACCAAAGCGGGAGCAAACTCCTACGAGCAGTACTTC CSARDTKAGANSYEQYF
TRBJ2-5 TRBV28 few . TGTGCCAGCAGACCTCGACATCGGCAGCTAGAGACCCAGTACTTC CASRPRHRQLETQYF
TRBJ2-3 TRBV28 . . TGTGCCACCACCCAGAACACAGATACGCAGTATTTT CATTQNTDTQYF